The 14 T cell receptor beta chains presented below share a single source sample, sequenced in a study of response to subunit inactivated influenza vaccine listed by TCRdb under 2018. The library was prepared using RT-PCR. TCRdb lists the instrument as Illumina HiSeq 2500. The public reads were run again by TCRdb, first through fastp at Q25 and then through MiXCR, and only productive beta chains were kept. Every entry covers one CDR3 protein and lists the most common genes and DNA from its rows. Here the sample has fewer than 400,000 distinct CDR3 sequences; around a fifth occur a single time. About 9.4% of the sample comes from the top ten. The sample here was PBMCs from blood, taken 21 months after vaccination. The source is a man aged 50-75 years who received an inactivated influenza vaccine. Donor details come from another sample of the same person, matched by shared clones.

This clonotype has just a few counts. In DNA form, the CDR3 reads TGCAGTGCTAGGTCGGGCTCCCTCTATAGCAATCAGCCCCAGCATTTT. Translating it yields CSARSGSLYSNQPQHF. The chain uses TRBV20-1 and TRBJ1-5; no definite D call. The CDR3 contains 16 residues. Trimming took off 3 bases at V and 0 bases at J, with 15 bases between the two ends. Germline V gives CDR1 DFQATT, CDR2 SNEGSKA (reference sequence).

This clonotype was detected only a few times. CDR3 loop: CASSLELAGRAGEQYF. As DNA, the CDR3 is TGCGCCAGCAGCTTGGAACTAGCGGGACGAGCTGGCGAGCAGTACTTC. The rearrangement joins TRBV5-1 to TRBJ2-7; 10 bases match TRBD2. The CDR3 spans 16 residues. CDR1 is SGHRS and CDR2 is YFSETQ in the germline V gene. The ends lost 0 bases at V and 6 bases at J; junction bases unmatched: 9.

The J gene is TRBJ2-5, the V gene TRBV27; D remains unclear. This CDR3 has 14 residues. Per the germline V gene, CDR1 is MNHEY and CDR2 is SMNVEV (reference sequence). V lost 2 bases, J lost 4 bases, and 11 bases lay in between. CDR3 sequence reads: CASSLGSGRETQYF. The CDR3 nucleotides read TGTGCCAGCAGTTTAGGTAGTGGGCGAGAGACCCAGTACTTC.

This clonotype was observed a handful of times. The chain recombines TRBV19 with TRBJ1-1; D is unclear. CDR1 is LNHDA and CDR2 is SQIVND in the germline V gene (reference sequence). The CDR3 is 13 residues long. V was shortened by 2 bases and J by 6 bases, with 10 bases between the two germline ends. The DNA of the CDR3 is TGTGCCAGTAGTATACAGTCCGGGGCTGAAGCTTTCTTT. Residues: CASSIQSGAEAFF.

This sequence joins TRBV5-6 and TRBJ2-5, with 8 bases that match TRBD1. V shed 4 bases and J 1 base; nucleotides not matched to a gene: 12. Per germline, CDR1 SGHDT and CDR2 YYEEEE. The CDR3 runs 17 residues. Here the CDR3 reads CASSQGKLGQVQETQYF. The CDR3 DNA follows: TGTGCCAGCAGCCAAGGTAAACTGGGACAGGTCCAAGAGACCCAGTACTTC.

This clonotype was seen a few times. The J gene is TRBJ2-7, the V gene TRBV12-3 or TRBV12-4; the D is unclear. The CDR3 loop spans 14 amino acids. Trimming took off 2 bases at V and 2 bases at J, with 10 bases between the two ends. The CDR3 is CASSLWVGPYEQYF. For the CDR3, the DNA is TGTGCCAGCAGTTTATGGGTCGGACCCTACGAGCAGTACTTC.

This clonotype was detected a few times. The J gene is TRBJ2-5, the V gene TRBV18; D is possibly TRBD2 (6 bases). The CDR3 runs to 13 residues. Germline CDR1 reads KGHSH; CDR2 reads LQKENI. V dropped 8 bases and J dropped 5 bases, with 15 bases sitting between them. The CDR3 nucleotides read TGTGCCAGCACGGGACTCCGACAGGAGACCCAGTACTTC. It is translated as CASTGLRQETQYF.

This clonotype appeared once. This chain links TRBV20-1 with TRBJ1-2; no definite D call. V lost 4 bases, J lost 2 bases, and 14 bases lay in between. The CDR3 has 14 amino acids. Looked up from germline, CDR1 is DFQATT and CDR2 is SNEGSKA (reference sequence). CDR3 amino acids: CSANARGGNYGYTF. The CDR3 DNA reads as TGCAGTGCTAACGCTCGGGGAGGGAACTATGGCTACACCTTC.

This sequence joins TRBV5-6 and TRBJ2-7, with TRBD2 identical over 11 bases. After removal of 2 bases from V and 3 bases from J, the junction contained 1 base not matched to a gene. CDR1 and CDR2 (germline): SGHDT, YYEEEE. The CDR3 has 14 amino acids. The CDR3 sequence is CASSFGTSGYEQYF. DNA of the CDR3: TGTGCCAGCAGCTTTGGGACTAGCGGCTACGAGCAGTACTTC.

This clonotype was observed many times. This rearrangement joins TRBV4-1 to TRBJ2-3; D remains ambiguous. V gave up 4 bases and J gave up 2 bases, with 4 bases separating them. The CDR3 covers 12 residues. The germline V gene has CDR1 MGHRA and CDR2 YSYEKL. Written as DNA, the CDR3 is TGCGCCAGCAGCCCCAACACAGATACGCAGTATTTT. This encodes CASSPNTDTQYF.

This chain joins TRBV5-4 and TRBJ2-1, with a tentative D call TRBD1 (6 bases). Trimming pared 4 bases from V and 6 bases from J, leaving 14 bases between. This CDR3 has 14 residues. CDR1 SGHNT and CDR2 YYREEE come from the germline V gene (reference sequence). The CDR3 DNA sequence: TGTGCCAGCAGCCCGAGGACAGCTACCAATGAGCAGTTCTTC. Residues: CASSPRTATNEQFF.

This clonotype was counted many times. The V call is TRBV6-5, the J call TRBJ1-1; 8 nucleotides line up with TRBD1. Per germline, CDR1 MNHEY and CDR2 SVGAGI. V was pared by 6 bases and J by 11 bases, with 8 bases of the junction left unmatched. CDR3 length equals 12 residues. The CDR3 region is CASSRTGFGAFF. As DNA, the CDR3 is TGTGCCAGCAGCCGGACAGGGTTCGGGGCTTTCTTT.

This clonotype was detected a few times. The gene calls are TRBV5-6 and TRBJ2-3; D might be TRBD2 (5 bases). Trimming cost V 0 bases and J 4 bases, with 21 bases left between them. Per the germline V gene, CDR1 is SGHDT and CDR2 is YYEEEE. The CDR3 is 18 residues long. In nucleotides, the CDR3 is TGTGCCAGCAGCTTGGGAAAGAGACGGGATTTTAACTCAGATACGCAGTATTTT. This codes for CASSLGKRRDFNSDTQYF.

CDR3 coding DNA: TGCGCCAGCAGCCCGAGACTAGCGGGCCTGAGCTCCTACGAGCAGTACTTC. Amino acid sequence: CASSPRLAGLSSYEQYF. The chain recombines TRBV4-3 with TRBJ2-7, with TRBD2 identical over 10 bases. The CDR3 covers 17 residues. V trimming: 4 bases; J trimming: 0 bases; junction bases outside the gene matches: 9. Per the germline V gene, CDR1 is LGHNA and CDR2 is YSLEER.